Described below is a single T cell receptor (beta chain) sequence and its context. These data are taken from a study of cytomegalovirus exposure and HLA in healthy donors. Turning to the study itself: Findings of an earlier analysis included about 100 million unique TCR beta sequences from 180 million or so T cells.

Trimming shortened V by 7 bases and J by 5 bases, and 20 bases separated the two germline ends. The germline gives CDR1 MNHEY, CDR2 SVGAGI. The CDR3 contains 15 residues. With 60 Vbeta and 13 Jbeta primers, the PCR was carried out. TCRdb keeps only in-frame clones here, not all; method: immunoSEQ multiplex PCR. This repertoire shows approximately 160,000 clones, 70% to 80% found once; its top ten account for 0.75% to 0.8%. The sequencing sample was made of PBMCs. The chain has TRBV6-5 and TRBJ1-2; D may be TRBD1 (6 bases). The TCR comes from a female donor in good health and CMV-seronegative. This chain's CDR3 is CASIGGGAEDYGYTF. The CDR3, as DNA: TGTGCCAGCATCGGCGGGGGCGCCGAAGATTATGGCTACACCTTC.